These T cell receptor beta chains were read from a single sample in a study of blood T cell repertoires in COVID-19. TCRdb's table, derived via immunoSEQ multiplex PCR, lists solely in-frame clones and lacks some. The repertoire consists of approximately 190,000 clones, with 70% to 90% occurring once and the leading ten covering about 2%. Sequenced material: peripheral blood. Receptors originate from a man aged 65 to 79 with active or convalescent COVID-19. Each CDR3 is given with its conserved first and last residue. A D gene is named only where the DNA matches it firmly.

D gene	V gene	CDR3 length	J gene	CDR3 protein
-	TRBV3-1/TRBV3-2	15	TRBJ2-6	CASSLGPSGANVLTF
-	TRBV24-1	13	TRBJ2-5	CATEDWYQETQYF
-	TRBV20-1	14	TRBJ1-5	CSASQGLGNQPQHF
-	TRBV27	13	TRBJ2-7	CASSLMAGYEQYF
-	TRBV7-2	18	TRBJ1-6	CASSLYQTGGPGNSPLHF
TRBD2	TRBV7-2	18	TRBJ2-2	CASSPRGSAGGRTGELFF
-	TRBV19	14	TRBJ1-6	CASSIGIFNSPLHF
TRBD2	TRBV4-3	15	TRBJ2-5	CASSQERGGQETQYF
TRBD1	TRBV4-3	16	TRBJ1-4	CASSRGTGRTNEKLFF
-	TRBV28	15	TRBJ2-5	CASSLFRLGGETQYF
TRBD2	TRBV9	17	TRBJ2-3	CASSVGPSGGAVGTQYF
-	TRBV5-1	16	TRBJ1-2	CASSESTGFLGYGYTF
-	TRBV27	15	TRBJ1-6	CASSLENRVNSPLHF
TRBD2	TRBV6-5	15	TRBJ2-3	CASSKPGLAGGTQYF
TRBD1	TRBV5-1	15	TRBJ2-2	CARSATGANTGELFF
TRBD1	TRBV2	14	TRBJ2-7	CASSPDRGPYEQYF
TRBD1	TRBV24-1	18	TRBJ2-1	CATSDPSGQGGKYNEQFF
-	TRBV7-2	15	TRBJ1-5	CASSFRGPSNQPQHF
TRBD2	TRBV4-3	17	TRBJ2-3	CASSQSGLAGDMDTQYF
-	TRBV2	13	TRBJ2-2	CASSTGSAGELFF
-	TRBV5-8	15	TRBJ2-3	CASSLNGEVTDTQYF
TRBD2	TRBV14	18	TRBJ2-3	CASSHAPLPGLASDTQYF
-	TRBV9	15	TRBJ2-3	CASSVASGRTDTQYF
TRBD1	TRBV29-1	14	TRBJ2-5	CSVDRDRGRETQYF
-	TRBV5-1	17	TRBJ2-2	CASSLDFAGEYTGELFF
TRBD2	TRBV6-2/TRBV6-3	16	TRBJ2-1	CASRPPGLAGNNEQFF
-	TRBV19	13	TRBJ2-3	CASSGAVPDTQYF
TRBD2	TRBV18	17	TRBJ2-7	CASSLASRTSGRWGQYF
TRBD1	TRBV5-4	14	TRBJ2-7	CASSSPGQGYEQYF
-	TRBV6-5	13	TRBJ2-7	CASSPGSTYEQYF
-	TRBV7-2	14	TRBJ1-1	CASTLTTENTEAFF
TRBD1	TRBV28	14	TRBJ1-1	CASSSGQGMSEAFF
-	TRBV2	15	TRBJ1-5	CASSVVGAGNQPQHF
-	TRBV11-2	14	TRBJ2-5	CASSPYRAQETQYF